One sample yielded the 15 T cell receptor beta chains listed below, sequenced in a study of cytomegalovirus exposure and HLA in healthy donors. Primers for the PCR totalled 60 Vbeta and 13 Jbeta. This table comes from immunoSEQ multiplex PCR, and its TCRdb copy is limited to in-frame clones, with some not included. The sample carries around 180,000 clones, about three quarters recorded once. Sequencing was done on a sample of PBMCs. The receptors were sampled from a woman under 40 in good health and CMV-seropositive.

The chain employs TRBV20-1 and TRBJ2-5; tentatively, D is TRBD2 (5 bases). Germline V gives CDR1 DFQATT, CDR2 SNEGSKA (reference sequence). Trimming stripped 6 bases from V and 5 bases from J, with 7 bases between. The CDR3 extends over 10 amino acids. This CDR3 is CSATGETQYF. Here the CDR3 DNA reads TGCAGTGCCACGGGGGAGACCCAGTACTTC.

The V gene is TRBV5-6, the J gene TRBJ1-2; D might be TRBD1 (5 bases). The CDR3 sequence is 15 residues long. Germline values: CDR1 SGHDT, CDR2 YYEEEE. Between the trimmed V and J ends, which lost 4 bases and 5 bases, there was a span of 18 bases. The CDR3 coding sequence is TGTGCCAGCAGCGGGGAGGTTGGGGCCGGGTATGGCTACACCTTC. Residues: CASSGEVGAGYGYTF.

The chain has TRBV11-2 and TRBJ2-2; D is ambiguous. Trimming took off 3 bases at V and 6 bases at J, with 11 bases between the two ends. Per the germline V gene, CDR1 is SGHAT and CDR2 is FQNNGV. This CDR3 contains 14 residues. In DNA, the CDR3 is TGTGCCAGCAGCTTTTTAATAGTTCCCGGGGAGCTGTTTTTT. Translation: CASSFLIVPGELFF. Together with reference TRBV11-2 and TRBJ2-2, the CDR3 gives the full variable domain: EAGVAQSPRYKIIEKRQSVAFWCNPISGHATLYWYQQILGQGPKLLIQFQNNGVVDDSQLPKDRFSAERLKGVDSTLKIQPAKLEDSAVYLCASSFLIVPGELFFGEGSRLTVL.

CDR3 nucleotides: TGTGCCAGCAGTTACTCGAACAGGGGCAGAGGAAACACCATATATTTT. Amino acid sequence: CASSYSNRGRGNTIYF. V is TRBV6-5 and J is TRBJ1-3; 7 bases line up with TRBD1. V gave up 0 bases and J gave up 4 bases; unmatched junction bases: 6. Germline-derived CDR1 and CDR2 are MNHEY and SVGAGI. This CDR3 has 16 residues.

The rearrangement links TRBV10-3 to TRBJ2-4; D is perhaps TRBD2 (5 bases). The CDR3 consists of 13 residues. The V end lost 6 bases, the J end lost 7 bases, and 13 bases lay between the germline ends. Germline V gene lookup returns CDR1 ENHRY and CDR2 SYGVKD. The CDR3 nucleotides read TGTGCCATCAGCGGAGGTGGGGAGAACATTCAGTACTTC. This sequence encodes CAISGGGENIQYF.

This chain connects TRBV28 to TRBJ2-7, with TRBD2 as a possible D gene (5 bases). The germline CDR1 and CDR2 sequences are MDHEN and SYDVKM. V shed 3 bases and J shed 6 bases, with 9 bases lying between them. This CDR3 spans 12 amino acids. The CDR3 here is CASSFEGTEQYF. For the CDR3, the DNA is TGTGCCAGCAGTTTCGAGGGTACCGAGCAGTACTTC.

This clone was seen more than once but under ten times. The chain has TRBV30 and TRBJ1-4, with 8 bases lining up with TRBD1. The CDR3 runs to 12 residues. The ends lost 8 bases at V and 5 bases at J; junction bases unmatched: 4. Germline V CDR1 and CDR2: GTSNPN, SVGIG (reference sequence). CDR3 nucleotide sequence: TGTGCCGCAAGGGACAGGAATGAAAAACTGTTTTTT. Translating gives CAARDRNEKLFF.

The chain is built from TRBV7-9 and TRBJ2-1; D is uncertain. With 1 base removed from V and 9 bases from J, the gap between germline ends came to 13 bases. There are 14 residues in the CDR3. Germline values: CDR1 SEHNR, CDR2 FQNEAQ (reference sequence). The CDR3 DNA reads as TGTGCCAGCAGCTTAGGTGGTCCCCCTAGTGAGCAGTTCTTC. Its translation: CASSLGGPPSEQFF.

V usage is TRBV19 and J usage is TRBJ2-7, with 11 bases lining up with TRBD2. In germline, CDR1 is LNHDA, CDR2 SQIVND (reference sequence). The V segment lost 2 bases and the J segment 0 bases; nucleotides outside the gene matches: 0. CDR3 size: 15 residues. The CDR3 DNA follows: TGTGCCAGTAGTATACTAGCGGGAGGCTCCTACGAGCAGTACTTC. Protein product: CASSILAGGSYEQYF.

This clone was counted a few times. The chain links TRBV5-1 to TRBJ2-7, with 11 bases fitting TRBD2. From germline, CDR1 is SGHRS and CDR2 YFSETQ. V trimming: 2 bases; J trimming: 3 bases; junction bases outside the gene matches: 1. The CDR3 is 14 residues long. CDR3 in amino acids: CASSFGTSGYEQYF. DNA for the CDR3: TGCGCCAGCAGCTTCGGGACTAGCGGCTACGAGCAGTACTTC.

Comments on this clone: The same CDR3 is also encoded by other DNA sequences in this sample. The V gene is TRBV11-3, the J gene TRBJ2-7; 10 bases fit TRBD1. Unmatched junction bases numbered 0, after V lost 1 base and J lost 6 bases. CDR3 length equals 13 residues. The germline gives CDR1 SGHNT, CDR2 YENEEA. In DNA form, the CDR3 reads TGTGCCAGCAGCTTAGGGACAGGGGGCGAGCAGTACTTC. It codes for CASSLGTGGEQYF.

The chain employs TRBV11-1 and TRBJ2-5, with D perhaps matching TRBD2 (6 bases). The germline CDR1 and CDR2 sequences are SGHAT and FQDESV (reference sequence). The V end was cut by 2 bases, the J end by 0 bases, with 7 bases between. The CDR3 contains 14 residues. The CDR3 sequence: CASSLSGHQETQYF. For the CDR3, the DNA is TGTGCCAGCAGCTTAAGCGGGCACCAAGAGACCCAGTACTTC.

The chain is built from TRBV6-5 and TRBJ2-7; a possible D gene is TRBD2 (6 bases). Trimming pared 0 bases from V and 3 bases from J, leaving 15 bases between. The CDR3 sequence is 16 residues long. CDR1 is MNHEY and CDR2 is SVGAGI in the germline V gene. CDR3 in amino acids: CASSYSRWAGYYEQYF. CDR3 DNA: TGTGCCAGCAGTTACTCTCGGTGGGCGGGATACTACGAGCAGTACTTC.

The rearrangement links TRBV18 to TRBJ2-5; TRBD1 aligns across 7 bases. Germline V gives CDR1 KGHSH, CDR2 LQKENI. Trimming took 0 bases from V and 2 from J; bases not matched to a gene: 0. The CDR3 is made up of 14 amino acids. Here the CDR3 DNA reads TGTGCCAGCTCACCACCGGGACAGCAAGAGACCCAGTACTTC. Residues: CASSPPGQQETQYF. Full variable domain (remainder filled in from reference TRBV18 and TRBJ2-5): NAGVMQNPRHLVRRRGQEARLRCSPMKGHSHVYWYRQLPEEGLKFMVYLQKENIIDESGMPKERFSAEFPKEGPSILRIQQVVRGDSAAYFCASSPPGQQETQYFGPGTRLLVL.

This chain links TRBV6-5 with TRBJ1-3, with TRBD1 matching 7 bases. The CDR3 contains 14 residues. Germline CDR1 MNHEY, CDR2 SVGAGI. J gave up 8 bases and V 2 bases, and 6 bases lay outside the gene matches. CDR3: CASSYSRGMDTIYF. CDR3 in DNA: TGTGCCAGCAGTTACAGCAGGGGGATGGACACCATATATTTT.